This TCR beta chain comes out of a study of T cells in localized non-small cell lung cancer. In the case of this clone: The antigen is undetermined.

The repertoire was sequenced with immunoSEQ multiplex PCR; TCRdb's copy has only in-frame clones and lacks some. The sample consists of 52,000 or so clones, 75% to 90% of them appearing once. Study-level findings and limits: Because sequencing included only one region (of the tumor), heterogeneity remains possible. A median approximately 60 of the top 100 tumor clones appeared in adjacent lung. Compared with tumor, uninvolved adjacent lung displayed greater T cell clonality, ranking highest overall.

Germline V gene data show CDR1 as MNHNS and CDR2 as SASEGT. V was pared by 6 bases and J by 4 bases, with 12 bases between. The CDR3 is 13 amino acids. Specimen: peripheral blood mononuclear cells, collected before any cancer treatment. The gene calls are TRBV6-1 and TRBJ2-5; D uncertain. This TCR was recovered from a man aged 40 to 75 with stage III lung adenocarcinoma. CDR3 amino acids: CASRSWTVETQYF. In DNA, the CDR3 is TGTGCCAGCAGAAGCTGGACCGTAGAGACCCAGTACTTC.